The 25 T cell receptor beta chains in this list originate from one sample, sequenced in a study of OX40 agonist ivuxolimab in advanced cancers. Here immunoSEQ multiplex PCR was the method, and the copy in TCRdb shows in-frame clones only, minus some. Among about 110,000 clones listed, approximately 90% were seen once. The source material was CD4+ or CD8+ T cells sorted from blood, sampled in a trial of the OX40 agonist ivuxolimab. Receptors originate from an adult with an advanced solid tumor such as melanoma, head and neck, liver or kidney cancer.

The chain combines TRBV2 with TRBJ1-1; 7 bases are a match to TRBD1. Germline loops: CDR1 SNHLY, CDR2 FYNNEI. There are 16 residues in the CDR3. Unmatched junction bases numbered 13, after V lost 2 bases and J lost 7 bases. Here the CDR3 DNA reads TGTGCCAGCAGTGAATTACCCACAGGGGTAGGTGATGAAGCTTTCTTT. Its protein is CASSELPTGVGDEAFF. The full variable domain, in which reference TRBV2 and TRBJ1-1 provide the parts outside the CDR3, is EPEVTQTPSHQVTQMGQEVILRCVPISNHLYFYWYRQILGQKVEFLVSFYNNEISEKSEIFDDQFSVERPDGSNFTLKIRSTKLEDSAMYFCASSELPTGVGDEAFFGQGTRLTVV.

V usage is TRBV19 and J usage is TRBJ1-6, with 7 positions matching TRBD1. Per germline, CDR1 LNHDA and CDR2 SQIVND (reference sequence). This CDR3 has 17 amino acids. The V segment lost 5 bases and the J segment 10 bases; nucleotides outside the gene matches: 17. CDR3 nucleotide sequence: TGTGCCAGTAGTGTCGACCGTTGGGACAGACGGGGATCACCCCTCCACTTT. It is translated as CASSVDRWDRRGSPLHF.

This clone has just a few counts. The chain uses TRBV30 and TRBJ1-5, with 8 bases matching TRBD1. The V segment lost 3 bases and the J segment 4 bases; nucleotides outside the gene matches: 5. This CDR3 region has 14 residues. Per germline, CDR1 GTSNPN and CDR2 SVGIG (reference sequence). The CDR3 sequence: CAWSHRQGNQPQHF. For the CDR3, the DNA is TGTGCCTGGAGCCACCGACAGGGGAATCAGCCCCAGCATTTT.

The chain is built from TRBV10-3 and TRBJ2-7; a weak D match, TRBD1 (5 bases). The germline CDR1 and CDR2 sequences are ENHRY and SYGVKD. This CDR3 region has 15 residues. Trimming removed 0 bases from V and 4 bases from J, with 13 bases in between. CDR3 nucleotide sequence: TGTGCCATCAGTGAGTCGTTCAGGGAAGTGTACGAGCAGTACTTC. Translation: CAISESFREVYEQYF.

The V gene is TRBV19, the J gene TRBJ1-1; a possible D gene is TRBD1 (6 bases). The CDR3 loop spans 14 amino acids. The V end lost 4 bases, the J end lost 8 bases, and 17 bases lay between the germline ends. The germline CDR1 and CDR2 sequences are LNHDA and SQIVND (reference sequence). The CDR3 protein is CASSNIRDTPEAFF. In nucleotides, the CDR3 is TGTGCCAGTAGTAACATACGGGACACACCCGAAGCTTTCTTT.

There are a few counts of this clone. The rearrangement uses TRBV5-1 and TRBJ1-2; D is undetermined. V gave up 5 bases and J gave up 8 bases, with 13 bases separating them. Germline V lookup: CDR1 SGHRS, CDR2 YFSETQ. The CDR3 loop spans 12 amino acids. The CDR3 DNA reads as TGCGCCAGCAGTTACGACATGGGGGGCTACACCTTC. It is translated as CASSYDMGGYTF.

The rearrangement links TRBV5-1 to TRBJ2-2; maybe TRBD2 (6 bases). V was cut by 3 bases and J by 6 bases, with 15 bases left in between. This CDR3 is 15 amino acids long. CDR1 and CDR2 from the germline V gene are SGHRS and YFSETQ. The CDR3 sequence: CASSYGGELAGELFF. The CDR3 DNA reads TGCGCCAGCAGCTATGGCGGGGAGCTCGCCGGGGAGCTGTTTTTT.

This chain uses TRBV30 with TRBJ2-5, with a weak D call TRBD2 (6 bases). The germline V gene encodes CDR1 GTSNPN and CDR2 SVGIG (reference sequence). The CDR3 runs 13 residues. The germline V and J ends were trimmed by 0 bases and 5 bases, with 10 bases remaining between them. The CDR3 region is CAWSVRRGETQYF. The CDR3 coding sequence is TGTGCCTGGAGTGTCCGGCGGGGCGAGACCCAGTACTTC.

This clone was detected once. This sequence joins TRBV6-6 and TRBJ2-7, with 10 bases aligning to TRBD2. This CDR3 contains 14 residues. V gave up 5 bases and J gave up 5 bases; unmatched junction bases: 6. Per germline, CDR1 MNHNY and CDR2 SVGAGI (reference sequence). This chain's CDR3 is CASSSGGASHEQYF. CDR3 DNA: TGTGCCAGCAGTAGCGGGGGGGCCTCTCACGAGCAGTACTTC.

The chain uses TRBV25-1 and TRBJ2-1, with D maybe TRBD2 (5 bases). The CDR3 extends over 16 amino acids. The V end lost 4 bases, the J end lost 7 bases, and 20 bases lay between the germline ends. The V gene's germline CDR1 is MGHDK and CDR2 SYGVNS. CDR3 nucleotides: TGTGCCAGCAGTGGAGGGATCAACGTGGGCTTGAATGAGCAGTTCTTC. This gives the protein CASSGGINVGLNEQFF.

This clone appeared a single time. This sequence joins TRBV6-5 and TRBJ2-1; 7 bases are shared with TRBD2. Germline CDR1 reads MNHEY; CDR2 reads SVGAGI. V was clipped by 7 bases and J by 1 base; unmatched bases: 7. The CDR3 is 15 residues long. CDR3 in amino acids: CASTPQRGSYNEQFF. The CDR3, as DNA: TGTGCCAGCACCCCCCAGCGGGGTTCCTACAATGAGCAGTTCTTC.

This rearrangement joins TRBV7-3 to TRBJ2-1; D possibly corresponds to TRBD1 (6 bases). This CDR3 spans 13 amino acids. Germline loops: CDR1 SGHTA, CDR2 FQGTGA. Trimming cost V 4 bases and J 4 bases, with 8 bases left between them. The CDR3 nucleotides are TGTGCCAGCAGCTCGGGACAATACAATGAGCAGTTCTTC. This codes for CASSSGQYNEQFF.

This chain uses TRBV5-1 with TRBJ1-2, with 8 bases fitting TRBD1. Germline CDR1 reads SGHRS; CDR2 reads YFSETQ. This CDR3 is built from 14 residues. Unmatched junction bases numbered 5, after V lost 0 bases and J lost 7 bases. CDR3 nucleotides: TGCGCCAGCAGCTTGGCGCAGGGGGCGGTTGGCTACACCTTC. It yields the protein CASSLAQGAVGYTF.

V gene TRBV7-8 combines with J gene TRBJ1-2; the D gene is possibly TRBD1 (5 bases). The V gene's germline CDR1 is SGHVS and CDR2 FQNEAQ. The CDR3 totals 14 residues. Between the trimmed V and J ends, which lost 5 bases and 2 bases, there was a span of 12 bases. CDR3 coding DNA: TGTGCCAGCAGCATGAAGGGACCGAACTATGGCTACACCTTC. Protein product: CASSMKGPNYGYTF.

This chain joins TRBV6-5 and TRBJ1-5; TRBD1 aligns across 10 bases. The CDR3 runs to 13 residues. With 6 bases clipped from V and 7 bases from J, the junction kept 3 bases outside the gene matches. CDR1 is MNHEY and CDR2 is SVGAGI in the germline V gene. CDR3 DNA: TGTGCCAGCAGGAAGACAGGGGGCCAGCCCCAGCATTTT. Residues: CASRKTGGQPQHF.

The chain couples TRBV7-6 to TRBJ1-1; the D gene is possibly TRBD1 (5 bases). Trimming removed 5 bases at V and 5 bases at J, with 12 bases between. CDR3 length equals 13 residues. CDR1 SGHVS and CDR2 FNYEAQ come from the germline V gene. CDR3 in amino acids: CASSLERGTEAFF. For the CDR3, the DNA is TGTGCCAGCAGCCTTGAGCGGGGGACTGAAGCTTTCTTT.

V usage is TRBV4-3 and J usage is TRBJ2-1; TRBD1 might be the D (6 bases). Trimming took off 0 bases at V and 1 base at J, with 19 bases between the two ends. The CDR3 is made up of 19 amino acids. Germline V lookup: CDR1 LGHNA, CDR2 YSLEER. Here the CDR3 reads CASSQEYRPDTGSYNEQFF. In nucleotides, the CDR3 is TGCGCCAGCAGCCAAGAGTATAGACCCGACACAGGGTCCTACAATGAGCAGTTCTTC.

The chain carries TRBV7-8 and TRBJ1-1; D is possibly TRBD1 (6 bases). Trimming removed 5 bases at V and 9 bases at J, with 28 bases between. Germline V CDR1 and CDR2: SGHVS, FQNEAQ. The CDR3 totals 17 residues. The CDR3 sequence: CASSGGGGRVSLAKAFF. The CDR3 bases are TGTGCCAGCAGCGGCGGCGGGGGGCGCGTTAGTTTAGCGAAAGCTTTCTTT.

The chain couples TRBV15 to TRBJ1-5; D perhaps matches TRBD1 (5 bases). The V gene's germline CDR1 is LNHNV and CDR2 YYDKDF (reference sequence). The V and J ends lost 3 bases and 7 bases respectively, with 10 bases between them. This CDR3 is 13 amino acids long. The CDR3 sequence is CATSRKGSQPQHF. The DNA for the CDR3 is TGTGCCACCAGCAGGAAGGGGAGCCAGCCCCAGCATTTT.

The CDR3 DNA reads as TGTGCCAGCAGGCGTAGCGGGGGGGAAGAGACCCAGTACTTC. Translated, it gives CASRRSGGEETQYF. V is TRBV5-4 and J is TRBJ2-5; 11 bases are shared with TRBD2. Looked up from germline, CDR1 is SGHNT and CDR2 is YYREEE (reference sequence). V dropped 5 bases and J dropped 3; count of bases not matched to a gene: 3. This CDR3 spans 14 amino acids.

The chain carries TRBV25-1 and TRBJ1-5, with a weak D call TRBD1 (5 bases). V lost 5 bases and J 3 bases, leaving 14 bases between the germline ends. Germline V gene sequence: CDR1 MGHDK, CDR2 SYGVNS. The CDR3 loop spans 15 amino acids. CDR3 in amino acids: CASSSSGRDNQPQHF. As DNA, the CDR3 is TGTGCCAGCAGTTCCTCGGGCAGGGACAATCAGCCCCAGCATTTT.

This chain uses TRBV7-3 with TRBJ2-2; a possible D gene is TRBD2 (6 bases). The ends were cut back, 8 bases at V and 3 bases at J, with 16 bases in the middle. CDR1 is SGHTA, CDR2 FQGTGA, per germline. The CDR3 is 15 residues long. CDR3 residues: CASRPGDPYTGELFF. DNA of the CDR3: TGTGCCAGCCGACCGGGAGACCCGTACACCGGGGAGCTGTTTTTT. Filled out from reference TRBV7-3 and TRBJ2-2, the complete variable domain reads GAGVSQTPSNKVTEKGKYVELRCDPISGHTALYWYRQSLGQGPEFLIYFQGTGAADDSGLPNDRFFAVRPEGSVSTLKIQRTERGDSAVYLCASRPGDPYTGELFFGEGSRLTVL.

The V call is TRBV30, the J call TRBJ2-6; D is unclear. The CDR3 length is 15 residues. Trimming removed 2 bases at V and 0 bases at J, with 8 bases between. CDR1 GTSNPN and CDR2 SVGIG come from the germline V gene (reference sequence). The DNA of the CDR3 is TGTGCCTGGAGTTCCATTCACTCTGGGGCCAACGTCCTGACTTTC. The encoded protein is CAWSSIHSGANVLTF.

The CDR3 DNA sequence: TGTGCCAGCAGCTTAGACGGACAGGGGGAAGCTTTCTTT. Its protein is CASSLDGQGEAFF. This chain links TRBV11-2 with TRBJ1-1; 9 bases align to TRBD1. The CDR3 runs to 13 residues. Trimming removed 0 bases from V and 8 bases from J; junction bases left unmatched: 1. Germline V lookup: CDR1 SGHAT, CDR2 FQNNGV.

This chain joins TRBV19 and TRBJ2-1; D is unresolved. The germline V and J ends were trimmed by 1 base and 0 bases, with 10 bases remaining between them. CDR1 is LNHDA and CDR2 is SQIVND in the germline V gene (reference sequence). The CDR3 spans 16 residues. As DNA, the CDR3 is TGTGCCAGTAGTATAGCTTTATTCAACTCCTACAATGAGCAGTTCTTC. This translates into CASSIALFNSYNEQFF.